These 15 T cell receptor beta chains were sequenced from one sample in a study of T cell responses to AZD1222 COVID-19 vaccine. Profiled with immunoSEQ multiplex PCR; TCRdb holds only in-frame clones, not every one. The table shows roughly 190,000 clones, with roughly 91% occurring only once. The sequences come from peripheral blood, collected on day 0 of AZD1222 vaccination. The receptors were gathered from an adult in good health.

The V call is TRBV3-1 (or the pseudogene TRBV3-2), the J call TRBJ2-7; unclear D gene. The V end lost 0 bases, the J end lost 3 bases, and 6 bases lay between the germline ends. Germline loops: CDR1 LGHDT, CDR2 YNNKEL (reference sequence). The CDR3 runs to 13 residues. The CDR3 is CASSQELFYEQYF. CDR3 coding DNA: TGTGCCAGCAGCCAAGAACTGTTCTACGAGCAGTACTTC.

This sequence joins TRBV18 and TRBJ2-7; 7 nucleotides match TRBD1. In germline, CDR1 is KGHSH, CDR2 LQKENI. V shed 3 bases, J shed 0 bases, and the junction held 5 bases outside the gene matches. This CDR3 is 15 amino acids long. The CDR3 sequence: CASSPSQGRSYEQYF. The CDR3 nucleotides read TGTGCCAGCTCACCTTCACAGGGGCGCTCCTACGAGCAGTACTTC.

The CDR3 is CASSGAGTSGISSPYEQYF. The DNA for the CDR3 is TGTGCCAGCAGCGGGGCGGGGACTAGCGGGATTAGTAGCCCCTACGAGCAGTACTTC. The chain carries TRBV28 and TRBJ2-7; 13 bases are shared with TRBD2. The CDR3 is made up of 19 amino acids. Trimming at V came to 6 bases and at J to 2 bases, leaving 16 bases not matched to a gene. CDR1 MDHEN and CDR2 SYDVKM come from the germline V gene.

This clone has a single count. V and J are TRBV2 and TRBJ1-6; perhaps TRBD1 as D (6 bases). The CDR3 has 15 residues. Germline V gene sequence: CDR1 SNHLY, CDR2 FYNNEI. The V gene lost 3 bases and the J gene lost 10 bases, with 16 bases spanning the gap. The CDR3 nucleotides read TGTGCCAGCAGTGAGCGGGGGGCTGGAGGCTCACCCCTCCACTTT. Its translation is CASSERGAGGSPLHF.

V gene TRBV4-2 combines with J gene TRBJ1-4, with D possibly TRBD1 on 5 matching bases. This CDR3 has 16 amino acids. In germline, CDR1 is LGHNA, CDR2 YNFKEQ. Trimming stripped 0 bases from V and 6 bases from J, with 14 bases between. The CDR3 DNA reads TGTGCCAGCAGCCAAGAAGGGTGGCGGGGCTATGAAAAACTGTTTTTT. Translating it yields CASSQEGWRGYEKLFF.

CDR3 in DNA: TGTGCCAGCAGTGCCACGAACAATGAGCAGTTCTTC. Translated: CASSATNNEQFF. The chain is built from TRBV2 and TRBJ2-1; D unclear. CDR1 SNHLY and CDR2 FYNNEI come from the germline V gene. The V gene lost 4 bases and the J gene lost 5 bases, with 6 bases spanning the gap. CDR3 length equals 12 residues. Full variable domain (rest looked up from reference TRBV2 and TRBJ2-1): EPEVTQTPSHQVTQMGQEVILRCVPISNHLYFYWYRQILGQKVEFLVSFYNNEISEKSEIFDDQFSVERPDGSNFTLKIRSTKLEDSAMYFCASSATNNEQFFGPGTRLTVL.

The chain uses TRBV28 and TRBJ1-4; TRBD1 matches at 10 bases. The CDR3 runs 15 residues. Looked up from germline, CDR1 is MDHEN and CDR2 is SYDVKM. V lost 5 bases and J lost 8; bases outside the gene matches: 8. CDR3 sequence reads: CASSPPGQGYEKLFF. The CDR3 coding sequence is TGTGCCAGCAGTCCCCCGGGACAGGGGTACGAAAAACTGTTTTTT.

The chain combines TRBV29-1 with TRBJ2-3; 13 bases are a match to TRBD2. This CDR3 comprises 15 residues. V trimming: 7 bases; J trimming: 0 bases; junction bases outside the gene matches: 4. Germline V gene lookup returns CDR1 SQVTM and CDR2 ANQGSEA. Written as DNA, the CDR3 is TGCAGCGCCGGGACTAGCGGGGCTAGCACAGATACGCAGTATTTT. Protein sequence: CSAGTSGASTDTQYF.

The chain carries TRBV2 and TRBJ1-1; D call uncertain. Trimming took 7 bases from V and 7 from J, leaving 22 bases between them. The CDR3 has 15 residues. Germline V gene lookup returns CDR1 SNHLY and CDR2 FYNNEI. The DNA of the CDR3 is TGTGCCAGCACCGAATCACCGAACAGCGAACATGAAGCTTTCTTT. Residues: CASTESPNSEHEAFF.

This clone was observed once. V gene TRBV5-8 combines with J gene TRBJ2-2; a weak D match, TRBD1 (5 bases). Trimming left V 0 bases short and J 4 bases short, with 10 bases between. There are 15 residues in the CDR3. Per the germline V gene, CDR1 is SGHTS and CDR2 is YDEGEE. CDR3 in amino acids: CASSLGTPLTGELFF. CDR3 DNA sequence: TGTGCCAGCAGCTTGGGGACACCTCTCACCGGGGAGCTGTTTTTT.

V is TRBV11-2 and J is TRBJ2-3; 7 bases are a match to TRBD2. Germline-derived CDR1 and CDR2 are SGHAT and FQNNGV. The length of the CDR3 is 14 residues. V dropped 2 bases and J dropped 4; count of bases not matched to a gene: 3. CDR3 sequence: CASSLNRGADTQYF. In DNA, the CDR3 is TGTGCCAGCAGCTTAAACCGGGGGGCAGATACGCAGTATTTT.

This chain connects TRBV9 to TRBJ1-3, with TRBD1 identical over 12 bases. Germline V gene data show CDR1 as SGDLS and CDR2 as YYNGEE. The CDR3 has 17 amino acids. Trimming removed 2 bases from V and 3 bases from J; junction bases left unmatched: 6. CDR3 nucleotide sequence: TGTGCCAGCAGCGTCAGGGGGACAGGGGGCGGTGGAAACACCATATATTTT. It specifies CASSVRGTGGGGNTIYF. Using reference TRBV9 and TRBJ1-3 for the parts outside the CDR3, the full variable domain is DSGVTQTPKHLITATGQRVTLRCSPRSGDLSVYWYQQSLDQGLQFLIQYYNGEERAKGNILERFSAQQFPDLHSELNLSSLELGDSALYFCASSVRGTGGGGNTIYFGEGSWLTVV.

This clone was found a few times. CDR3 bases: TGTGCCAGCAGCCCCTCCTACGAGCAGTACTTC. Residues: CASSPSYEQYF. The chain couples TRBV7-2 to TRBJ2-7; D unclear. With 5 bases removed from V and 0 bases from J, the gap between germline ends came to 2 bases. From germline, CDR1 is SGHTA and CDR2 FQGNSA. The CDR3 covers 11 residues.

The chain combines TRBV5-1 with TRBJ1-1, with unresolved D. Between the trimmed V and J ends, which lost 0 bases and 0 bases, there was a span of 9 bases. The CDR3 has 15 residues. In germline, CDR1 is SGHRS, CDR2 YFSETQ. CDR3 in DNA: TGCGCCAGCAGCTTGGCCGGCGGAATGAACACTGAAGCTTTCTTT. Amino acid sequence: CASSLAGGMNTEAFF.

The CDR3 coding sequence is TGCGCCAGCAGCTTGTCAGGGGGCGGCTATGGCTACACCTTC. Its translation is CASSLSGGGYGYTF. The V and J genes are TRBV5-1 and TRBJ1-2; 8 nucleotides match TRBD1. Germline CDR1 SGHRS, CDR2 YFSETQ. There are 14 residues in the CDR3. V shed 1 base, J shed 4 bases, and the junction held 3 bases outside the gene matches.